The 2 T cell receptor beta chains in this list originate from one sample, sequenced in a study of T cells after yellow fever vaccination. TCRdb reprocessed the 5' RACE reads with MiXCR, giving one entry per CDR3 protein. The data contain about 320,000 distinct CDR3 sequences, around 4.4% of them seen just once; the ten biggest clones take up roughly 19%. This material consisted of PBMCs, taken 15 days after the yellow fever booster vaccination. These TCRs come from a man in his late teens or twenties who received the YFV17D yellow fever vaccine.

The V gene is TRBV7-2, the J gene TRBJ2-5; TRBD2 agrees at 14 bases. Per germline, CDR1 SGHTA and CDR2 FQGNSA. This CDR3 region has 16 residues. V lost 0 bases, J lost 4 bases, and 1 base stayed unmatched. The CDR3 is CASSLAGTSGRETQYF. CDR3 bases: TGTGCCAGCAGCTTAGCGGGGACTAGCGGGAGAGAGACCCAGTACTTC.

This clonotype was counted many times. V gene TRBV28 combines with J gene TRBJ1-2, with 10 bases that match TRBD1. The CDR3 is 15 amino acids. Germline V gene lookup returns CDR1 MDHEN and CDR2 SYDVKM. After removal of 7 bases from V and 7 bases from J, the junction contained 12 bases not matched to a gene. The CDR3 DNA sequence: TGTGCCAGCACCCCTCGAGACAGGGGGCCTCGTGGCTACACCTTC. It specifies CASTPRDRGPRGYTF.